Each of the 4 T cell receptor beta chains below was sequenced from the same sample in a study of cytomegalovirus exposure and HLA in healthy donors. Sequenced by immunoSEQ multiplex PCR; TCRdb stores in-frame clones only, minus some. The sample yields roughly 300,000 clones, more than 75% seen once. The specimen sequenced was PBMCs. The receptor source for this set is a young woman in good health and CMV-seronegative.

This clone was seen once. The rearrangement joins TRBV7-6 to TRBJ2-5, with D perhaps TRBD1 (5 bases). CDR1 SGHVS and CDR2 FNYEAQ come from the germline V gene. This CDR3 is 14 amino acids long. The V and J ends lost 3 bases and 2 bases respectively, with 10 bases between them. CDR3 in DNA: TGTGCCAGCAGCTTTCAGGGTTTACAAGAGACCCAGTACTTC. Amino acid sequence: CASSFQGLQETQYF.

The V and J genes are TRBV5-1 and TRBJ1-1, with D hard to call. CDR3 length: 14 amino acids. Between the trimmed V and J ends, which lost 0 bases and 5 bases, there was a span of 11 bases. Germline V gene sequence: CDR1 SGHRS, CDR2 YFSETQ. The CDR3 DNA follows: TGCGCCAGCAGCTTGGATCAGGTAGGAACTGAAGCTTTCTTT. Protein: CASSLDQVGTEAFF.

The chain is built from TRBV5-1 and TRBJ1-3; a weak D match, TRBD1 (6 bases). Germline CDR1 SGHRS, CDR2 YFSETQ. The germline V and J ends were trimmed by 0 bases and 0 bases, with 10 bases remaining between them. The CDR3 has 16 residues. CDR3 amino acids: CASSLVQGSSGNTIYF. The CDR3 DNA is TGCGCCAGCAGCTTGGTGCAGGGGAGCTCTGGAAACACCATATATTTT.

The V gene is TRBV6-1, the J gene TRBJ1-5; D unresolved. The CDR3 runs to 15 residues. CDR1 is MNHNS, CDR2 SASEGT, per germline. V dropped 4 bases and J dropped 0 bases, with 10 bases sitting between them. As DNA, the CDR3 is TGTGCCAGCAGTGCCTTCGGGGATAGCAATCAGCCCCAGCATTTT. Residues: CASSAFGDSNQPQHF.